These T cell receptor beta chains were read from a single sample in a study of blood T cell repertoires in COVID-19. Produced via immunoSEQ multiplex PCR; TCRdb's table is partial and in-frame only. The sample contains some 66,000 clones, roughly nine tenths of which appear only once. Sequencing was carried out using peripheral blood. All receptors derive from a human donor in a cohort sampled during active COVID-19. Each CDR3 is given without its conserved first and last residue. Only some rows state a clone size, as once, few, many or a class for expanded clones.

TRBJ2-7,NA,TRBV11-2,ASSSITSGTYERYEQY
TRBJ2-2,NA,TRBV29-1,SVDGRANTGELF
TRBJ1-5,NA,TRBV6-2/TRBV6-3,ASSPDRGKRISNQPQH
TRBJ2-5,NA,TRBV7-2,ASSSTGRGETQY
TRBJ2-5,NA,TRBV18,ASSAALADQETQY
TRBJ1-1,NA,TRBV19,ASSIGSGTEAF
TRBJ2-7,NA,TRBV30,ALTGWSYEQY
TRBJ2-2,NA,TRBV3-1/TRBV3-2,ASSQDPQGAGGELF
TRBJ2-7,NA,TRBV18,ASSPAGGNEQY
TRBJ1-1,NA,TRBV30,AWSGTGFEAF
TRBJ1-5,NA,TRBV19,ASSATGGGQPQH
TRBJ2-7,once,TRBV5-1,ASSLIPGDYEQY
TRBJ2-2,NA,TRBV5-1,ASRGWAGANTGELF
TRBJ2-3,once,TRBV14,ASSQAWGADNTDTQY
TRBJ2-3,NA,TRBV4-3,ASSQEAQKPTDTQY
TRBJ2-5,NA,TRBV18,ASSPGGPTQETQY
TRBJ2-5,once,TRBV2,ASSGQDRSGAQY
TRBJ1-4,NA,TRBV28,ASSSPGQLNEKLF
TRBJ2-7,few,TRBV10-1,ASSDSGPSYEQY
TRBJ2-5,NA,TRBV7-9,ASNFNLRGQETQY
TRBJ1-1,NA,TRBV6-5,ASSPSRVLNTEAF
TRBJ2-5,once,TRBV18,ASSPVAGAETQY
TRBJ2-7,NA,TRBV3-1/TRBV3-2,ASSPGTSGRFAYEQY
TRBJ1-6,NA,TRBV6-2/TRBV6-3,ASSHLQGVNSPLH
TRBJ2-3,NA,TRBV5-1,ASSLGGSDTQY
TRBJ1-2,few,TRBV9,ASSGQGEYGGYT
TRBJ2-1,once,TRBV25-1,ASRASREDNEQF
TRBJ2-3,NA,TRBV4-2,ASSQEAGLAGFTDTQY
TRBJ2-2,NA,TRBV7-6,ASSSRNTGELF
TRBJ2-1,NA,TRBV19,ASETGPYNEQF
TRBJ2-3,NA,TRBV28,ASGREALDTQY
TRBJ2-3,NA,TRBV30,AWSGPFLARTDTQY
TRBJ2-1,NA,TRBV2,ASKPGLDYNEQF
TRBJ2-1,NA,TRBV28,ASNSGGIYNEQF
TRBJ1-1,NA,TRBV11-2,ASSIPDKPATEAF
TRBJ2-5,NA,TRBV11-2,ASSFLETQY
TRBJ2-5,NA,TRBV20-1,SASKPGLGEETQY
TRBJ2-1,NA,TRBV28,ASSPTGLAAYNEQF
TRBJ2-1,NA,TRBV3-1/TRBV3-2,ASSQEQGFGNEQF
TRBJ2-1,NA,TRBV11-2,ASSLERRSGKSSYNEQF
TRBJ1-1,NA,TRBV19,ASRRGQGSGNTEAF
TRBJ2-3,NA,TRBV28,ASSQGLVTDTQY
TRBJ2-7,NA,TRBV25-1,ASKSGHNYEQY
TRBJ1-1,NA,TRBV3-1/TRBV3-2,ASSQDSRSWNTEAF
TRBJ2-3,once,TRBV19,ANKREGTDTQY
TRBJ2-2,NA,TRBV9,ASSVGVTPPFGGELF
TRBJ2-7,NA,TRBV19,ASKLGTGSSYEQY
TRBJ1-2,NA,TRBV19,ASRSPTGMAGYT
TRBJ1-6,NA,TRBV4-3,ASSPATGTSPLH
TRBJ2-3,NA,TRBV19,ASSGTSGHPSTDTQY
TRBJ1-2,NA,TRBV7-6,ASSPTGGRYGYT
TRBJ1-5,NA,TRBV28,ASSTRALNQPQH
TRBJ1-2,NA,TRBV11-2,ASSFGQGRGGT
TRBJ2-3,NA,TRBV10-1,ASSGLAGEDTSTDTQY